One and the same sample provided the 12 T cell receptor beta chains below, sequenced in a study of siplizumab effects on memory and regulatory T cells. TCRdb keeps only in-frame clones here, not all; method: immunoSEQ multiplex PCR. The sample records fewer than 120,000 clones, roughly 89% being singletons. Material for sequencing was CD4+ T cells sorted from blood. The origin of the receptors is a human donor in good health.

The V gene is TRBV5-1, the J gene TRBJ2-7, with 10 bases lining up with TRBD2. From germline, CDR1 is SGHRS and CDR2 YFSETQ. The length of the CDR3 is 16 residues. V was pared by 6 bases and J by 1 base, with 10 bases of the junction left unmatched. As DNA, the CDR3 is TGCGCCAGCACCGCTAGCGGGAGCGATTCGTCCTACGAGCAGTACTTC. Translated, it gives CASTASGSDSSYEQYF.

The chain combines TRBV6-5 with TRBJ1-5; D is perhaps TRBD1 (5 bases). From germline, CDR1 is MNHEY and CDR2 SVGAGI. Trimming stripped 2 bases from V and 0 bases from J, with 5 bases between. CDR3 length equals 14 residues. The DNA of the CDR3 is TGTGCCAGCAGTTACGGGGCTAGCAATCAGCCCCAGCATTTT. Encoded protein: CASSYGASNQPQHF.

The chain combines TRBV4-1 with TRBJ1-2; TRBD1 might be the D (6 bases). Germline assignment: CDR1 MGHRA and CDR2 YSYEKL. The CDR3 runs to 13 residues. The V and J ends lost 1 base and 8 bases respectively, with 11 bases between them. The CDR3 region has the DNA TGCGCCAGCAGCCAAGTCATGGACAGAGGCTACACCTTC. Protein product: CASSQVMDRGYTF.

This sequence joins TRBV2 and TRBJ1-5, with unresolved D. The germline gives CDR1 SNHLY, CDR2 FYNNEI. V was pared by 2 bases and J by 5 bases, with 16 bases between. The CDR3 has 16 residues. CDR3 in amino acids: CASSEPTPSTYQPQHF. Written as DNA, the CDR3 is TGTGCCAGCAGTGAACCTACCCCGTCAACATATCAGCCCCAGCATTTT.

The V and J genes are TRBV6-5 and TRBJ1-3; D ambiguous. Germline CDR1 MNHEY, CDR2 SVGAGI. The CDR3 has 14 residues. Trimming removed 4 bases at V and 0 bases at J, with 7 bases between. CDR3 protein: CASSSPGSGNTIYF. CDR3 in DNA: TGTGCCAGCAGTTCCCCAGGCTCTGGAAACACCATATATTTT.

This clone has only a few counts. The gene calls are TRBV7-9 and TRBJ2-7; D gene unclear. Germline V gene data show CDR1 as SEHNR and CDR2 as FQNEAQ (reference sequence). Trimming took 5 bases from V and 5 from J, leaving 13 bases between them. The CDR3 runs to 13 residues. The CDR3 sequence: CASSPLSSDEQYF. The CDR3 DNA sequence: TGTGCCAGCAGCCCCCTTTCGAGCGACGAGCAGTACTTC.

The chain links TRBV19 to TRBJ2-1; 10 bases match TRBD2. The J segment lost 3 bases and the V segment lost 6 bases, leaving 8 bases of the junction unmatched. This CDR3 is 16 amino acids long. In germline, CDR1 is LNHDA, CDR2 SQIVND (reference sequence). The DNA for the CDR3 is TGTGCCAGTAGGGTTAGCGGGAGGAATAGCTACAATGAGCAGTTCTTC. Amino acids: CASRVSGRNSYNEQFF.

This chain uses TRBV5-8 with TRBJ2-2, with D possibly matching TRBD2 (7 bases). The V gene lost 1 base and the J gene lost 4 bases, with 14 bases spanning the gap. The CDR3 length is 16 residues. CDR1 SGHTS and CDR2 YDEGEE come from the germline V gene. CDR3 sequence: CASSLSPGGRTGELFF. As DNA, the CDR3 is TGTGCCAGCAGCTTGTCCCCCGGGGGGCGCACCGGGGAGCTGTTTTTT.

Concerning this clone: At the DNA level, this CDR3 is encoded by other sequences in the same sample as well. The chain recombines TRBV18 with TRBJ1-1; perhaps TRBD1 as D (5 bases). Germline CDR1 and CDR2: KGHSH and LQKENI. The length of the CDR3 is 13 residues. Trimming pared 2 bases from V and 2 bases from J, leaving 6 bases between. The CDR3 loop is CASSPTGNTEAFF. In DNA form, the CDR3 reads TGTGCCAGCTCACCAACAGGAAACACTGAAGCTTTCTTT. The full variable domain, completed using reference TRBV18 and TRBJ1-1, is NAGVMQNPRHLVRRRGQEARLRCSPMKGHSHVYWYRQLPEEGLKFMVYLQKENIIDESGMPKERFSAEFPKEGPSILRIQQVVRGDSAAYFCASSPTGNTEAFFGQGTRLTVV.

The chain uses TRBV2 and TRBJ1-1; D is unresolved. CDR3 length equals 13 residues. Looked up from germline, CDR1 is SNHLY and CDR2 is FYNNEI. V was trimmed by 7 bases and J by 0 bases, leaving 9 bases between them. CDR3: CASTLQVNTEAFF. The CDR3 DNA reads TGTGCCAGCACTCTGCAAGTGAACACTGAAGCTTTCTTT.

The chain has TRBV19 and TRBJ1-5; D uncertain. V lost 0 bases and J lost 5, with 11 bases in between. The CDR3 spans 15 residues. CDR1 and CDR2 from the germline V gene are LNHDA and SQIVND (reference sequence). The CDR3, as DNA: TGTGCCAGTAGTATAGATGGAGACGGATATCAGCCCCAGCATTTT. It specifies CASSIDGDGYQPQHF.

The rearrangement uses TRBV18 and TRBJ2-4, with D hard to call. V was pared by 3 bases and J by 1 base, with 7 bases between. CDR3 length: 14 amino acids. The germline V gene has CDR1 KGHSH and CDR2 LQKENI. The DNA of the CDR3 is TGTGCCAGCTCACCTGGAGAGGCCAAAAACATTCAGTACTTC. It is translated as CASSPGEAKNIQYF.